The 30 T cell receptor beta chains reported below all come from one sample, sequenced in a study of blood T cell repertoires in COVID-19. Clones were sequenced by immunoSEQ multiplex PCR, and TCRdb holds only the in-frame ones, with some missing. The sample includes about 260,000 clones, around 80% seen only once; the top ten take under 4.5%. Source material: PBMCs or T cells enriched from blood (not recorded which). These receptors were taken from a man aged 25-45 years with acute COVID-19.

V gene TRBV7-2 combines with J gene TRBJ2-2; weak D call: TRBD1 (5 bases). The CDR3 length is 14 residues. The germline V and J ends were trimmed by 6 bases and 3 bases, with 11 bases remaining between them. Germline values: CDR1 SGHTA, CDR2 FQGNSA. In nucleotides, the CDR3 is TGTGCCAGCAGTTTGTTGGGGCACACCGGGGAGCTGTTTTTT. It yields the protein CASSLLGHTGELFF. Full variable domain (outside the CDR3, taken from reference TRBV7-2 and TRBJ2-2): GAGVSQSPSNKVTEKGKDVELRCDPISGHTALYWYRQSLGQGLEFLIYFQGNSAPDKSGLPSDRFSAERTGGSVSTLTIQRTQQEDSAVYLCASSLLGHTGELFFGEGSRLTVL.

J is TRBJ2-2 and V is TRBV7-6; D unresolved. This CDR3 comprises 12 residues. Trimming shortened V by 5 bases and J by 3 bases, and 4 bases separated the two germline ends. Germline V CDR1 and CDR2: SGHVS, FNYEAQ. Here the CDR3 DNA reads TGTGCCAGCAGCCACTACACCGGGGAGCTGTTTTTT. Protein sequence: CASSHYTGELFF.

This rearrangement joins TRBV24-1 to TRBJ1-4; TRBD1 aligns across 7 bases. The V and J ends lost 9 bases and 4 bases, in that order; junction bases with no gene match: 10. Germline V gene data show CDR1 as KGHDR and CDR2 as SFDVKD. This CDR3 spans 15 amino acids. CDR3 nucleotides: TGTGCCACCGCCGCAACGGACAGGTTTAATGAAAAACTGTTTTTT. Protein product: CATAATDRFNEKLFF.

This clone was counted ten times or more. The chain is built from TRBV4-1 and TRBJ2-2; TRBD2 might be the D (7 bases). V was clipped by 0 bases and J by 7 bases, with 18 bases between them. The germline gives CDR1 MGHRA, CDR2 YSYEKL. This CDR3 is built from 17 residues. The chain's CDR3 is CASSQETGRGAGGELFF. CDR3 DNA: TGCGCCAGCAGCCAAGAGACGGGCCGGGGGGCGGGCGGGGAGCTGTTTTTT.

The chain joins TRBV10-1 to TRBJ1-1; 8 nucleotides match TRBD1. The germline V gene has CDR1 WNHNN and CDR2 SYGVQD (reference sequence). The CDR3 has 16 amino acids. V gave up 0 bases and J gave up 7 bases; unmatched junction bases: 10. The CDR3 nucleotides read TGCGCCAGCAGTGAGTCGAGGCAGGGGGCCGGTCTTGAAGCTTTCTTT. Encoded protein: CASSESRQGAGLEAFF.

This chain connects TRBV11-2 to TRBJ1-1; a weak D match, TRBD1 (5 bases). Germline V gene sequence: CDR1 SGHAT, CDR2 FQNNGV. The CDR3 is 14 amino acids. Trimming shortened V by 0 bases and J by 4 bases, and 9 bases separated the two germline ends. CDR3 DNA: TGTGCCAGCAGCTTAGATGGGGGGGGCACTGAAGCTTTCTTT. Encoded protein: CASSLDGGGTEAFF. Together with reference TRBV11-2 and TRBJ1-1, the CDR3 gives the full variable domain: EAGVAQSPRYKIIEKRQSVAFWCNPISGHATLYWYQQILGQGPKLLIQFQNNGVVDDSQLPKDRFSAERLKGVDSTLKIQPAKLEDSAVYLCASSLDGGGTEAFFGQGTRLTVV.

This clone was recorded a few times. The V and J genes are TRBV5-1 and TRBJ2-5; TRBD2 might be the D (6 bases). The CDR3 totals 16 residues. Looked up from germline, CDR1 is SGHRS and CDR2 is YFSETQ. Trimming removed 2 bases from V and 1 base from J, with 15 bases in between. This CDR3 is CASSLEAGRLQETQYF. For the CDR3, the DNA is TGCGCCAGCAGCTTAGAAGCAGGGAGGCTCCAAGAGACCCAGTACTTC.

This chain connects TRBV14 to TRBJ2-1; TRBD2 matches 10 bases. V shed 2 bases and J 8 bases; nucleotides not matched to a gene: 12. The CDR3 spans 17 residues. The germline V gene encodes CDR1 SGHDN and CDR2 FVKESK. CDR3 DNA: TGTGCCAGCAGCCAACCGCTAGCGGGAGTGGTTGGGGATGAGCAGTTCTTC. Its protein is CASSQPLAGVVGDEQFF.

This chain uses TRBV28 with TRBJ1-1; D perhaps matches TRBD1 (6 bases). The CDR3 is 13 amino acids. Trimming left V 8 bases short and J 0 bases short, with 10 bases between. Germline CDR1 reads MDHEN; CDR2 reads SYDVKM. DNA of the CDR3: TGTGCCAGCTCGGGGACATTGAACACTGAAGCTTTCTTT. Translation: CASSGTLNTEAFF.

In DNA, the CDR3 is TGTGCCAGCAGTCGGAAAGGCGGGGAGGGCTACACCTTC. This sequence encodes CASSRKGGEGYTF. The rearrangement links TRBV28 to TRBJ1-2; D ambiguous. V lost 5 bases and J lost 8, with 15 bases in between. Germline lookup yields CDR1 MDHEN and CDR2 SYDVKM. The CDR3 contains 13 residues.

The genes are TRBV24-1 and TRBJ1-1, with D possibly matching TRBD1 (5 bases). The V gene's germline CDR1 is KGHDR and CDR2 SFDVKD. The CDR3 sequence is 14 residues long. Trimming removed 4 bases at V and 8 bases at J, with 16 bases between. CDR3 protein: CATSDAKRKGEAFF. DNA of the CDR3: TGTGCCACCAGTGACGCAAAAAGAAAGGGGGAAGCTTTCTTT.

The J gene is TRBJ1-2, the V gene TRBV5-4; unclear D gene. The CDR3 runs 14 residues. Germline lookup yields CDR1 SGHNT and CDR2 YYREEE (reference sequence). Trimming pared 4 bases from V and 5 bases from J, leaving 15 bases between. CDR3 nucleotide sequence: TGTGCCAGCAGCCTATCCGGGTCGCCATATGGCTACACCTTC. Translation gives CASSLSGSPYGYTF.

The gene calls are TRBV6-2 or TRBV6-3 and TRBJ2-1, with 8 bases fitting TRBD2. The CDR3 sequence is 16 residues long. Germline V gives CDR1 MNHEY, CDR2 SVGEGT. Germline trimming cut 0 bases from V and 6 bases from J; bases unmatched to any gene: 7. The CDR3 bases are TGTGCCAGCAGTTACTCCACCCGGGGGGGCCTCAATGAGCAGTTCTTC. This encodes CASSYSTRGGLNEQFF.

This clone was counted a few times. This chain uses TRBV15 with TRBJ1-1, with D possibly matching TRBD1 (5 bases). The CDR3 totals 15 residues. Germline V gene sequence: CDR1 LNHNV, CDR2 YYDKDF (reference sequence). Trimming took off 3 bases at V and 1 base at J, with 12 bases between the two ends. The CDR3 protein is CATSSDLGQNTEAFF. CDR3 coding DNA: TGTGCCACCAGCAGTGATCTGGGGCAGAACACTGAAGCTTTCTTT.

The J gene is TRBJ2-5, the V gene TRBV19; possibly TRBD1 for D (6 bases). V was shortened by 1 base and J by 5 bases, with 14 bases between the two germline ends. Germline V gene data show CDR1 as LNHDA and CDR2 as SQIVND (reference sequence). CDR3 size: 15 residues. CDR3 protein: CASSIGARGRETQYF. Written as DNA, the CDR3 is TGTGCCAGTAGTATAGGTGCCAGGGGTCGGGAGACCCAGTACTTC.

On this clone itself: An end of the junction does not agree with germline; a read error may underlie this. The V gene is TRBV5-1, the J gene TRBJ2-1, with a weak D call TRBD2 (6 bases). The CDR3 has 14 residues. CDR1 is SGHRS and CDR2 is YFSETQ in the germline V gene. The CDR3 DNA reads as TGTGCCAGCAGCTCCACCGGAGGGTACAATGAGCAGTTCTTC. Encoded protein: CASSSTGGYNEQFF.

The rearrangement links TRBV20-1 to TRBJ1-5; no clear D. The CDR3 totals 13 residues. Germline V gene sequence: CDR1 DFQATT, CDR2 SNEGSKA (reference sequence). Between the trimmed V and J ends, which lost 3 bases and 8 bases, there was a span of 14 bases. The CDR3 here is CSASEGGEEPQHF. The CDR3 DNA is TGCAGTGCTAGTGAAGGCGGGGAAGAGCCCCAGCATTTT.

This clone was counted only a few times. The CDR3 bases are TGTGCCAGCAGCTCTGGGACATCGTTGGGCTACACCTTC. Its translation is CASSSGTSLGYTF. The chain couples TRBV28 to TRBJ1-2; the D gene is possibly TRBD1 (6 bases). Germline V lookup: CDR1 MDHEN, CDR2 SYDVKM. CDR3 length equals 13 residues. V was pared by 6 bases and J by 8 bases, with 16 bases between.

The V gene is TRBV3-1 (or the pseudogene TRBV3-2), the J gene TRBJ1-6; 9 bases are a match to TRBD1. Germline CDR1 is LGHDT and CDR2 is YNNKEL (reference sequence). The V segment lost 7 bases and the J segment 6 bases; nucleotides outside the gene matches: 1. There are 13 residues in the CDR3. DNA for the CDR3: TGTGCCAGCATGGGACAGGGTAATTCACCCCTCCACTTT. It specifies CASMGQGNSPLHF.

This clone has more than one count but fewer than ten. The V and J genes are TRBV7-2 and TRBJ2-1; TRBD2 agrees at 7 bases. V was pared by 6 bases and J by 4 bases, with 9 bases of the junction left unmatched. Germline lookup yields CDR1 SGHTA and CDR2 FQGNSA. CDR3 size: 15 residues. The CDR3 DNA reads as TGTGCCAGCAGGAGAAGCGGGGAAAGATACAATGAGCAGTTCTTC. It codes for CASRRSGERYNEQFF.

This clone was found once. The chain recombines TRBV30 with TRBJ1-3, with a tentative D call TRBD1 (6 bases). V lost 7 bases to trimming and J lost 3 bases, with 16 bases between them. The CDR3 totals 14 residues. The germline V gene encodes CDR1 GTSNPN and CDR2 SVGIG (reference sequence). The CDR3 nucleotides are TGTGCCTACTATAGTAGGGACATTGGAAACACCATATATTTT. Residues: CAYYSRDIGNTIYF.

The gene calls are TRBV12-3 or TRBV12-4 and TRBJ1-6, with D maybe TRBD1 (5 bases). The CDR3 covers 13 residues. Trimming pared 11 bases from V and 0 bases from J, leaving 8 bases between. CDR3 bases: TGTGCCTCACAGGTCTCCTATAATTCACCCCTCCACTTT. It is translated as CASQVSYNSPLHF.

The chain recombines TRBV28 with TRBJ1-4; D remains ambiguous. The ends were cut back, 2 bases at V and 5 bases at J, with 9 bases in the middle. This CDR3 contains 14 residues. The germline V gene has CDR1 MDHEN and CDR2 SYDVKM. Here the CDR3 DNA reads TGTGCCAGCAGTTTACTGGGGAGGAATGAAAAACTGTTTTTT. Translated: CASSLLGRNEKLFF.

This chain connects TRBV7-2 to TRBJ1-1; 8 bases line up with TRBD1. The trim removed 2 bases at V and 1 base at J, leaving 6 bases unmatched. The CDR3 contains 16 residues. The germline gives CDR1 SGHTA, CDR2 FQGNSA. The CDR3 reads CASSLRSGGGNTEAFF. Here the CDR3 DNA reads TGTGCCAGCAGCTTACGGTCAGGGGGCGGGAACACTGAAGCTTTCTTT.

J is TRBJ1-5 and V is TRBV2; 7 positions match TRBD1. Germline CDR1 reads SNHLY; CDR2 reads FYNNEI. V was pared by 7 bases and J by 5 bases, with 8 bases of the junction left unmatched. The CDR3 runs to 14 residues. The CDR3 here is CASMNRGSYQPQHF. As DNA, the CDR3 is TGTGCCAGCATGAACAGGGGTTCCTATCAGCCCCAGCATTTT.

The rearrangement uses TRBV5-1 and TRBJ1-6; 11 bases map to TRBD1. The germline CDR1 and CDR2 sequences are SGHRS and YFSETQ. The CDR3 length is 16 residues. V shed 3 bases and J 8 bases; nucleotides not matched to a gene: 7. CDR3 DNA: TGCGCCAGCAGCTCATCCGGGACAGGGGGTTATTCACCCCTCCACTTT. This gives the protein CASSSSGTGGYSPLHF.

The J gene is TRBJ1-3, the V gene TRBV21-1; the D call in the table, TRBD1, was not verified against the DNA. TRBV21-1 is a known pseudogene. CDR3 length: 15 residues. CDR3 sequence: CASRLQCHSGNTIYF. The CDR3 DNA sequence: TGTGCCAGCCGCCTACAGTGCCACTCTGGAAACACCATATATTTT.

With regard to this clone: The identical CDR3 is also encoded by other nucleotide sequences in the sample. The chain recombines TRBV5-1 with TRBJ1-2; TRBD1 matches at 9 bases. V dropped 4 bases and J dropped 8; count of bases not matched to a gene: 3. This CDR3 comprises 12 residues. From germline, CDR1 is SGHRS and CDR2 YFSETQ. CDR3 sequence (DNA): TGCGCCAGCAGCCCGGACAGGGGAGGCTACACCTTC. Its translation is CASSPDRGGYTF.

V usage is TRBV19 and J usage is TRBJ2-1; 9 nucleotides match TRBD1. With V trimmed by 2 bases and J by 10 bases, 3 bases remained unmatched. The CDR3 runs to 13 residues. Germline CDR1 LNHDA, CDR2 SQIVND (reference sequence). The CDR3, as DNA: TGTGCCAGTAGTATAACAGGGGGCCGAGAGCAGTTCTTC. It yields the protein CASSITGGREQFF.

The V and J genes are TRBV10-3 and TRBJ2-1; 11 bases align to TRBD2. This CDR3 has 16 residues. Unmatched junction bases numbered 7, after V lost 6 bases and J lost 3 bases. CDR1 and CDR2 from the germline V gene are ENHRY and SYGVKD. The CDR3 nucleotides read TGTGCCATCAGCACTAGCGGGGGCCGTCTCTACAATGAGCAGTTCTTC. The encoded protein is CAISTSGGRLYNEQFF.